A selection of T cell receptor beta chains follows, all from one sample in a study of cytomegalovirus exposure and HLA in healthy donors. The repertoire was sequenced with immunoSEQ multiplex PCR; TCRdb's copy has only in-frame clones and lacks some. Among approximately 130,000 clones listed, 7% to 9.5% were seen once. The sequenced sample consisted of PBMCs. Receptors were obtained from a woman aged 40 to 50 in good health and CMV-seropositive. Each CDR3 is given with its conserved first and last residue. The D gene is left open where the match is weak. The size field is filled for only some rows; it gives once, few, many or a size class.

cdr3_nt: TGTGCCAGCAGTGATCAGGGTACCACTGAAGCTTTCTTT
cdr3_aa: CASSDQGTTEAFF
d_call: .
j_call: TRBJ1-1
clone_size: few
v_call: TRBV6-1

cdr3_nt: TGTGCCAGCGTACCCGGGACAGGTCCCTACGAGCAGTACTTC
cdr3_aa: CASVPGTGPYEQYF
d_call: TRBD1
j_call: TRBJ2-7
clone_size: few
v_call: TRBV18

cdr3_nt: TGTGCCTGGAGTGACCCTCACAGGGGGCTTACTAACTATGGCTACCCCTTC
cdr3_aa: CAWSDPHRGLTNYGYPF
d_call: TRBD1
j_call: TRBJ1-2
clone_size: few
v_call: TRBV30

cdr3_nt: TGTGCCAGCAGCTTCTCGACGGGAGTCCATGAAGCTTTCTTT
cdr3_aa: CASSFSTGVHEAFF
d_call: .
j_call: TRBJ1-1
clone_size: few
v_call: TRBV11-2

cdr3_nt: TGTGCCATCAGTGATAGGACAGGGGCCGGGGCCAACGTCCTGACTTTC
cdr3_aa: CAISDRTGAGANVLTF
d_call: TRBD1
j_call: TRBJ2-6
clone_size: .
v_call: TRBV10-3

cdr3_nt: TGTGCCTGGGCAGGGGTATGGGAGACCCAGTACTTC
cdr3_aa: CAWAGVWETQYF
d_call: .
j_call: TRBJ2-5
clone_size: .
v_call: TRBV30

cdr3_nt: TGCGCCAGCAGCACCGGGCCTAGCGGGGGAACTGAAGCTTTCTTT
cdr3_aa: CASSTGPSGGTEAFF
d_call: .
j_call: TRBJ1-1
clone_size: .
v_call: TRBV5-1

cdr3_nt: TGTGCCAGCAGTGAAGAGAGGAGAGGAGCAACTAATGAAAAACTGTTTTTT
cdr3_aa: CASSEERRGATNEKLFF
d_call: .
j_call: TRBJ1-4
clone_size: .
v_call: TRBV6-1

cdr3_nt: TGTGCCAGCAGCCCCACCCTCGGGGGTACCCACGAGCAGTACTTC
cdr3_aa: CASSPTLGGTHEQYF
d_call: .
j_call: TRBJ2-7
clone_size: few
v_call: TRBV27

cdr3_nt: TGTGCCAGCGGGACAGGGCGGGACGAGCAGTACTTC
cdr3_aa: CASGTGRDEQYF
d_call: TRBD1
j_call: TRBJ2-7
clone_size: few
v_call: TRBV9

cdr3_nt: TGTGCCATCAGTGAGTCGACGGAGGGTGAGCAGTTCTTC
cdr3_aa: CAISESTEGEQFF
d_call: .
j_call: TRBJ2-1
clone_size: few
v_call: TRBV10-3

cdr3_nt: TGTGCCAGCAGTTTACAGTACGAGCAGTACTTC
cdr3_aa: CASSLQYEQYF
d_call: .
j_call: TRBJ2-7
clone_size: .
v_call: TRBV28

cdr3_nt: TGTGCCTGGAGTGTTGGCGGCTCCTACGAGCAGTACTTC
cdr3_aa: CAWSVGGSYEQYF
d_call: .
j_call: TRBJ2-7
clone_size: .
v_call: TRBV30

cdr3_nt: TGTGCCAGCAGCTTAGCTCTAGCGGGGGGCCCAGATACGCAGTATTTT
cdr3_aa: CASSLALAGGPDTQYF
d_call: TRBD2
j_call: TRBJ2-3
clone_size: .
v_call: TRBV7-6

cdr3_nt: TGTGCCAGCAGCCCCGGGGGGTCTAAGAGCCCCCAGCATTTT
cdr3_aa: CASSPGGSKSPQHF
d_call: .
j_call: TRBJ1-5
clone_size: few
v_call: TRBV7-9

cdr3_nt: TGTGCCAGCAGTTACTCGCCAGCTAACTATGGCTACACCTTC
cdr3_aa: CASSYSPANYGYTF
d_call: .
j_call: TRBJ1-2
clone_size: few
v_call: TRBV6-5

cdr3_nt: TGTGCCAGCAGCCAATGGACACAAGCTTTCTTT
cdr3_aa: CASSQWTQAFF
d_call: .
j_call: TRBJ1-1
clone_size: .
v_call: TRBV14

cdr3_nt: TGTGCCAGCAGCTCCTCAGGTATTTCTCAGTACTTC
cdr3_aa: CASSSSGISQYF
d_call: .
j_call: TRBJ2-4
clone_size: .
v_call: TRBV14

cdr3_nt: TGTGCCAGCAGGTTCCTAGCGGGGGGGCCCTACAATGAGCAGTTCTTC
cdr3_aa: CASRFLAGGPYNEQFF
d_call: TRBD2
j_call: TRBJ2-1
clone_size: .
v_call: TRBV27

cdr3_nt: TGTGCCAGCAGTTCTCGGACTAGCGGGGGGGCGTTGAACGAGCAGTACTTC
cdr3_aa: CASSSRTSGGALNEQYF
d_call: TRBD2
j_call: TRBJ2-7
clone_size: .
v_call: TRBV27

cdr3_nt: TGTGCCAGCAGCTTAGGTTGGCGGGCGAACACCGGGGAGCTGTTTTTT
cdr3_aa: CASSLGWRANTGELFF
d_call: .
j_call: TRBJ2-2
clone_size: .
v_call: TRBV7-9

cdr3_nt: TGCGCCAGCAGCCAAGATTGGGGGCTCTCCTATAATTCACCCCTCCACTTT
cdr3_aa: CASSQDWGLSYNSPLHF
d_call: .
j_call: TRBJ1-6
clone_size: few
v_call: TRBV4-1

cdr3_nt: TGTGCCACCAGCAGAGGGGATGGACTAGCGGAAGAGACCCAGTACTTC
cdr3_aa: CATSRGDGLAEETQYF
d_call: TRBD2
j_call: TRBJ2-5
clone_size: .
v_call: TRBV15

cdr3_nt: TGTGCCAACTCTCCGTCTAACTCTGGAAACACCATATATTTT
cdr3_aa: CANSPSNSGNTIYF
d_call: .
j_call: TRBJ1-3
clone_size: few
v_call: TRBV28

cdr3_nt: TGTGCCAGCAGCTTGGAGGGGCGAGCTAATGAAAAACTGTTTTTT
cdr3_aa: CASSLEGRANEKLFF
d_call: .
j_call: TRBJ1-4
clone_size: .
v_call: TRBV5-5

cdr3_nt: TGTGCCAGCACTAACTTCGGACTCCCTCACGATGAGCAGTTCTTC
cdr3_aa: CASTNFGLPHDEQFF
d_call: .
j_call: TRBJ2-1
clone_size: .
v_call: TRBV7-9

cdr3_nt: TGTGCCAGCAGCCCCCCCAGACAAGAGACCCAGTACTTC
cdr3_aa: CASSPPRQETQYF
d_call: .
j_call: TRBJ2-5
clone_size: few
v_call: TRBV9

cdr3_nt: TGTGCCAGCAGCCCAGGGAGGCCGGGCACTGAAGCTTTCTTT
cdr3_aa: CASSPGRPGTEAFF
d_call: .
j_call: TRBJ1-1
clone_size: few
v_call: TRBV6-4

cdr3_nt: TGTGCCAGCTCCTTTATGAGGGATGAAAAACTGTTTTTT
cdr3_aa: CASSFMRDEKLFF
d_call: .
j_call: TRBJ1-4
clone_size: .
v_call: TRBV18

cdr3_nt: TGTGCCAGTAGTATGGGGCCAGGGTCCTACGAGCAGTACTTC
cdr3_aa: CASSMGPGSYEQYF
d_call: .
j_call: TRBJ2-7
clone_size: .
v_call: TRBV19

cdr3_nt: TGCGCCAGCCTCGGGGAAGTCACCGGGGAGCTGTTTTTT
cdr3_aa: CASLGEVTGELFF
d_call: .
j_call: TRBJ2-2
clone_size: few
v_call: TRBV6-5

cdr3_nt: TGTGCCAGCAGCGTAGCAGGGGAAAACATTCAGTACTTC
cdr3_aa: CASSVAGENIQYF
d_call: .
j_call: TRBJ2-4
clone_size: few
v_call: TRBV25-1

cdr3_nt: TGCGCCAGCAGCCAAGATACTAGCGGGGGGGCTTTAGAGACCCAGTACTTC
cdr3_aa: CASSQDTSGGALETQYF
d_call: TRBD2
j_call: TRBJ2-5
clone_size: .
v_call: TRBV4-1

cdr3_nt: TGTGCCAGCAGCCTGCGGACTAGCCATACCGGGGAGCTGTTTTTT
cdr3_aa: CASSLRTSHTGELFF
d_call: TRBD2
j_call: TRBJ2-2
clone_size: .
v_call: TRBV9

cdr3_nt: TGTGCCAGCAGCTTACCCAGGGGAAGCTCCTACGAGCAGTACTTC
cdr3_aa: CASSLPRGSSYEQYF
d_call: .
j_call: TRBJ2-7
clone_size: .
v_call: TRBV5-6

cdr3_nt: TGTGCCAGCAGCCCAGGACAGTCGAACACTGAAGCTTTCTTT
cdr3_aa: CASSPGQSNTEAFF
d_call: .
j_call: TRBJ1-1
clone_size: .
v_call: TRBV7-9

cdr3_nt: TGTGCCAGCTCACCACCGTTGGCAGGGGGTGCGCAGTACTTC
cdr3_aa: CASSPPLAGGAQYF
d_call: TRBD1
j_call: TRBJ2-7
clone_size: .
v_call: TRBV18

cdr3_nt: TGCGCCAGCAGGCCGGGACAATACTACGAGCAGTACTTC
cdr3_aa: CASRPGQYYEQYF
d_call: .
j_call: TRBJ2-7
clone_size: .
v_call: TRBV5-1

cdr3_nt: TGTGCCAGCAGCTTGAACAGGGAAGTTGCCCAGTACTTC
cdr3_aa: CASSLNREVAQYF
d_call: .
j_call: TRBJ2-5
clone_size: few
v_call: TRBV7-7

cdr3_nt: TGTGCCAGCAGCTTGTCAAGCGGGGCTTACAATGAGCAGTTCTTC
cdr3_aa: CASSLSSGAYNEQFF
d_call: TRBD2
j_call: TRBJ2-1
clone_size: .
v_call: TRBV5-4

cdr3_nt: TGCGCCAGCAGCCAAGGAGTGCCGGGAGGTCAGCCCCAGCATTTT
cdr3_aa: CASSQGVPGGQPQHF
d_call: .
j_call: TRBJ1-5
clone_size: few
v_call: TRBV4-1

cdr3_nt: TGTGCCAGCAGCTTCAATACAGGGGGCGGATCGGCAGATACGCAGTATTTT
cdr3_aa: CASSFNTGGGSADTQYF
d_call: TRBD1
j_call: TRBJ2-3
clone_size: few
v_call: TRBV7-9

cdr3_nt: TGTGCCAGCAGCTTAGGTGACACCTCCTACGAGCAGTACTTC
cdr3_aa: CASSLGDTSYEQYF
d_call: .
j_call: TRBJ2-7
clone_size: .
v_call: TRBV7-6

cdr3_nt: TGCGCCAGCAGCTTGGAGACAGGGACGGTGACTGAAGCTTTCTTT
cdr3_aa: CASSLETGTVTEAFF
d_call: TRBD1
j_call: TRBJ1-1
clone_size: .
v_call: TRBV5-1

cdr3_nt: TGCGCCAGCAGCCAATTGACAGTTAACAATGAGCAGTTCTTC
cdr3_aa: CASSQLTVNNEQFF
d_call: .
j_call: TRBJ2-1
clone_size: few
v_call: TRBV4-1

cdr3_nt: TGTGCCAGCAGCTACTCAGGGGCCTATAATGAAAAACTGTTTTTT
cdr3_aa: CASSYSGAYNEKLFF
d_call: .
j_call: TRBJ1-4
clone_size: .
v_call: TRBV5-4

cdr3_nt: TGTGCCAGCAGCCGGACAGGGGATAGGTGGACTGAAGCTTTCTTT
cdr3_aa: CASSRTGDRWTEAFF
d_call: TRBD1
j_call: TRBJ1-1
clone_size: few
v_call: TRBV6-5

cdr3_nt: TGTGCCAGCAGTCCGAAACAGAACTTGGTGCCCCAGCATTTT
cdr3_aa: CASSPKQNLVPQHF
d_call: .
j_call: TRBJ1-5
clone_size: .
v_call: TRBV28

cdr3_nt: TGTGCCAGCTCTCTTGAACAGGAGGGGACCGGGGAGCTGTTTTTT
cdr3_aa: CASSLEQEGTGELFF
d_call: .
j_call: TRBJ2-2
clone_size: .
v_call: TRBV18

cdr3_nt: TGCGCCAGCAGCCAAAGGAGCGAGCAGTACTTC
cdr3_aa: CASSQRSEQYF
d_call: .
j_call: TRBJ2-7
clone_size: few
v_call: TRBV4-1

cdr3_nt: TGCGCCAGCAGCATTACAGGGGGCGATGTCTATGGCTACACCTTC
cdr3_aa: CASSITGGDVYGYTF
d_call: TRBD1
j_call: TRBJ1-2
clone_size: .
v_call: TRBV5-1

cdr3_nt: TGTGCCAGCAGCTTAGCGGGGACAGGGTTAAACACTGAAGCTTTCTTT
cdr3_aa: CASSLAGTGLNTEAFF
d_call: TRBD1
j_call: TRBJ1-1
clone_size: .
v_call: TRBV7-6